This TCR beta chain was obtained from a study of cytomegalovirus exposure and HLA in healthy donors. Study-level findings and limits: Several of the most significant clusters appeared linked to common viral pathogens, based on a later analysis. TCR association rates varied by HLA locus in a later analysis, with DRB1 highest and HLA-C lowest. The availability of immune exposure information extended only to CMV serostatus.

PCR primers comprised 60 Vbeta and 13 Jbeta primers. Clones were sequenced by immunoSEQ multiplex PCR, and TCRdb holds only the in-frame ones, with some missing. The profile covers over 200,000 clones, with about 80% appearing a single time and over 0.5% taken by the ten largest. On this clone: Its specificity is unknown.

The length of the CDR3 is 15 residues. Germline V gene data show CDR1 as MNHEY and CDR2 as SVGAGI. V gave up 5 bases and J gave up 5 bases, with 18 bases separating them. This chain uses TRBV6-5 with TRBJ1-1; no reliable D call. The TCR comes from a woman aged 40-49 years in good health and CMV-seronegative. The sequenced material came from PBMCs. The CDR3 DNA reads TGTGCCAGCAGTCTCTATACCTGGGCGATGACTGAAGCTTTCTTT. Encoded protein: CASSLYTWAMTEAFF.